The 5 T cell receptor beta chains below all came from one sample that was sequenced in a study of blood T cell repertoires in COVID-19. The table came from immunoSEQ multiplex PCR; TCRdb's copy has only in-frame clones and leaves some out. The sample has 200,000 to 300,000 clones, about nine tenths seen once. The specimen sequenced was peripheral blood. The origin of the receptors is a man in his sixties who had recovered from COVID-19.

This chain uses TRBV6-5 with TRBJ1-2, with 11 bases lining up with TRBD1. The V and J ends lost 7 bases and 5 bases, in that order; junction bases with no gene match: 9. CDR1 is MNHEY, CDR2 SVGAGI, per germline. The CDR3 has 15 residues. The CDR3 coding sequence is TGTGCCAGCACGCTATCCGGGACAGGGGGTTATGGCTACACCTTC. It specifies CASTLSGTGGYGYTF.

The chain recombines TRBV27 with TRBJ1-2; 7 nucleotides agree with TRBD1. The CDR3 has 13 residues. CDR1 is MNHEY, CDR2 SMNVEV, per germline (reference sequence). Trimming at V came to 4 bases and at J to 8 bases, leaving 7 bases not matched to a gene. In nucleotides, the CDR3 is TGTGCCAGCAGTTATTCAGGGGGTGGGGGCTACACCTTC. It encodes CASSYSGGGGYTF.

The chain is built from TRBV12-5 and TRBJ2-1; TRBD1 matches at 9 bases. The CDR3 extends over 14 amino acids. The V segment lost 4 bases and the J segment 5 bases; nucleotides outside the gene matches: 3. Germline lookup yields CDR1 LGHNT and CDR2 FRNRAP. The CDR3 spells CASGSGQGDNEQFF. The DNA of the CDR3 is TGTGCTAGTGGTTCGGGACAGGGCGACAATGAGCAGTTCTTC.

The gene calls are TRBV7-9 and TRBJ2-1; possibly TRBD2 for D (6 bases). The germline CDR1 and CDR2 sequences are SEHNR and FQNEAQ (reference sequence). CDR3 size: 16 residues. V dropped 6 bases and J dropped 10 bases, with 25 bases sitting between them. CDR3 sequence: CASSHIAAPSFSEQFF. In DNA, the CDR3 is TGTGCCAGCAGTCATATAGCGGCGCCCTCGTTTTCCGAGCAGTTCTTC.

This chain links TRBV27 with TRBJ1-2; D gene unclear. The CDR3 sequence is 15 residues long. CDR1 is MNHEY, CDR2 SMNVEV, per germline (reference sequence). The V gene lost 3 bases and the J gene lost 4 bases, with 15 bases spanning the gap. The CDR3 sequence is CASSLAANLPYGYTF. The CDR3 DNA follows: TGTGCCAGCAGTTTGGCAGCGAACCTTCCCTATGGCTACACCTTC.